This TCR beta chain was sequenced in a study of control samples from healthy donors and cancer patients (dated by TCRdb to the early 2020s). The method behind the library was the immunoSEQ multiplex PCR assay. Imported from immuneACCESS, the table was reduced by TCRdb to in-frame sequences with V and J called. These copies leave out some clones; in studies compared against another copy, an unresolved V gene accounts for under half, and the cause of the remainder is not known. For this sample there are about 94,000 clones; 90% appear just once. The ten most abundant clones make up over 3% of the sample. V was cut back by 4 bases and J by 4 bases, leaving a gap of 14 bases between them. The germline V gene specifies SGHRS as CDR1 and YFSETQ as CDR2. The CDR3 covers 15 residues, taking in both the cysteine and the phenylalanine. The kept DNA is CDR3 alone, 45 bases in frame from the first base. About this clone: The antigen it recognizes is unknown. No much larger clone is present one base from it, and per-base qualities are unavailable.

Sequencing was carried out using blood. The TCR comes from a young woman in good health. The sequence links TRBV5-1 to TRBJ2-2; the D call could be TRBD1 or TRBD2, with each sharing 5 bases. The nucleotide sequence is TGCGCCAGCAGCGGCCAGGGCGCGGGCACCGGGGAGCTGTTTTTT. The resulting protein is CASSGQGAGTGELFF.